The rows below give T cell receptor beta chains drawn from one sample of a study of T cells in Graves' hyperthyroidism and ophthalmopathy. In TCRdb, the multiplex PCR reads were re-called with MiXCR into one record per CDR3 protein. The profile shows about 620,000 distinct CDR3 sequences, roughly 15% of them singletons. The sequencing input was blood. The receptors come from a woman under 40 with Graves' hyperthyroidism. Each CDR3 is given with its conserved first and last residue. The D gene is left open where the match is weak. A row's size may be missing; if present it is once, few, many or a size class.

d_call	clone_size	v_call	j_call	cdr3_nt	cdr3_aa
TRBD1	NA	TRBV9	TRBJ2-3	TGTGCCAGCAGCGTCGCGTCGACAGGGATCACAGATACGCAGTATTTT	CASSVASTGITDTQYF
NA	many	TRBV7-3	TRBJ2-1	TGTGCCAGCAGCCAGGGACTCCAACCCTACAATGAGCAGTTCTTC	CASSQGLQPYNEQFF
NA	NA	TRBV5-5	TRBJ1-1	TGTGCCAGCAGCTTGGCTCGGGTTAGAGAAGCTTTCTTT	CASSLARVREAFF
NA	many	TRBV27	TRBJ2-7	TGTGCCAGCAGTTCCATCTCCGGGGCTGCCTACGAGCAGTACTTC	CASSSISGAAYEQYF
NA	NA	TRBV28	TRBJ1-4	TGTGCCAGCAGCTCGGACCTTAATGAAAAACTGTTTTTT	CASSSDLNEKLFF
NA	few	TRBV7-8	TRBJ2-3	TGTGCCAGCACCATACTCCCTCGGGGGCAGTATTTT	CASTILPRGQYF
NA	NA	TRBV11-3	TRBJ2-1	TGTGCCAGCAGCAAGAGCGGGTCCCGGCGGAATGAGCAGTTCTTC	CASSKSGSRRNEQFF
TRBD2	NA	TRBV20-1	TRBJ2-1	TGCAGTACTAGAGATAGTAGCGGGAGTGGCAATGAGCAGTTCTTC	CSTRDSSGSGNEQFF
NA	NA	TRBV5-1	TRBJ1-2	TGCGCCAGCAGCCTGGGGGCAGCTGTTAACTATGGCTACACCTTC	CASSLGAAVNYGYTF
TRBD2	many	TRBV28	TRBJ2-7	TGTGCCAGCAGTTTGACTAGCGGGAGAGGGTACGAGCAGTACTTC	CASSLTSGRGYEQYF
TRBD1	NA	TRBV7-9	TRBJ1-4	TGTGCCAGCTCTCGGGGGGGACAGGGTGACTCGGCTAATGAAAAACTGTTTTTT	CASSRGGQGDSANEKLFF
NA	many	TRBV29-1	TRBJ1-1	TGCAGCGGGGTAACATGGAACACTGAAGCTTTCTTT	CSGVTWNTEAFF
NA	many	TRBV28	TRBJ1-2	TGTGCCAGCAGCACCTACCGGAATGTTAACTATGGCTACACCTTC	CASSTYRNVNYGYTF
NA	NA	TRBV9	TRBJ2-7	TGTGCCAGCAGCGCCCTAGGGGGGTCACCCCACGAGCAGTACTTC	CASSALGGSPHEQYF
TRBD2	NA	TRBV9	TRBJ2-1	TGTGCCAGCAGCCCCGCGGGGGAGGAGTTCTTC	CASSPAGEEFF
NA	few	TRBV15	TRBJ1-6	TGTGCCACCAGCCCCGGGGGGGGACCTAATTCACCCCTCCACTTT	CATSPGGGPNSPLHF
TRBD2	many	TRBV3-1	TRBJ2-1	TGTGCCAGCAGCCCCGGGACTAGTGGTGAGCAGTTCTTC	CASSPGTSGEQFF
NA	many	TRBV20-1	TRBJ1-1	TGCAGTGCTAGAGACGGAGGGGCAAAGACTGAAGCTTTCTTT	CSARDGGAKTEAFF
NA	NA	TRBV4-2	TRBJ1-2	TGTGCCAGCAGCCAAGTAACGGTGGAGGATGGCTACACCTTC	CASSQVTVEDGYTF
NA	many	TRBV18	TRBJ2-7	TGTGCCAGCTCACCAAATAGCGGTTCCTACGAGCAGTACTTC	CASSPNSGSYEQYF
NA	many	TRBV7-2	TRBJ2-6	TGTGCCAGCAGCTTGAGACAGTCTGGGGCCAACGTCCTGACTTTC	CASSLRQSGANVLTF
TRBD2	NA	TRBV4-1	TRBJ2-1	TGCGCCAGCACCCGGGGGGGGGCGGGCTACAATGAGCAGTTCTTC	CASTRGGAGYNEQFF
TRBD1	few	TRBV4-1	TRBJ2-1	TGCGCCAGCAGCCAGGGGGGACAGGGTCAATTTTACAATGAGCAGTTCTTC	CASSQGGQGQFYNEQFF
TRBD1	NA	TRBV5-1	TRBJ1-6	TGCGCCAGCAGCTTGGGGACAGGCCATAATTCACCCCTCCACTTT	CASSLGTGHNSPLHF
NA	NA	TRBV19	TRBJ1-5	TGTGCCAGTAGTATACCTTCGGGGTATCAGCCCCAGCATTTT	CASSIPSGYQPQHF
NA	many	TRBV7-9	TRBJ2-1	TGTGCCAGCAGCAAGACTAGTGTGGGTGAGCAGTTCTTC	CASSKTSVGEQFF
TRBD1	many	TRBV14	TRBJ1-2	TGTGCCAGCAGCCGTCATACAGGGGCGGAGGGCTACACCTTC	CASSRHTGAEGYTF
NA	NA	TRBV7-9	TRBJ2-2	TGTGCCAGCAGCTTAAAGGCCACCGGGGAGCTGTTTTTT	CASSLKATGELFF
TRBD1	many	TRBV20-1	TRBJ1-2	TGCAGTGCCGAGACAGGGGCGCGTGGCTACACCTTC	CSAETGARGYTF
NA	NA	TRBV9	TRBJ2-3	TGTGCCCGCAGCGCCCGAACAGATACGCAGTATTTT	CARSARTDTQYF
NA	few	TRBV28	TRBJ1-5	TGTGCCAGCAGTTTGGAACACTGGGCCAATCAGCCCCAGCATTTT	CASSLEHWANQPQHF
TRBD2	many	TRBV6-2/TRBV6-3	TRBJ2-7	TGTGCCAGCACCCCCACAGGGTCTAGCGGGAGTTTCTACGAGCAGTACTTC	CASTPTGSSGSFYEQYF
NA	many	TRBV6-2/TRBV6-3	TRBJ2-7	TGTGCCAGCAGTTACAGAGAGCCCTACGAGCAGTACTTC	CASSYREPYEQYF
NA	NA	TRBV27	TRBJ2-7	TGTGCCAGCAGTTTTGGGGGGGGGCGCGAGCAGTACTTC	CASSFGGGREQYF
TRBD2	many	TRBV6-2/TRBV6-3	TRBJ2-1	TGTGCCAGCAGTTACTATACTAGCGGCCCTAGACAGGATGAGCAGTTCTTC	CASSYYTSGPRQDEQFF
NA	many	TRBV3-1	TRBJ2-3	TGTGCCAGCAGCCTCAGGGGTCTTGCCCGCACAGATACGCAGTATTTT	CASSLRGLARTDTQYF
NA	many	TRBV12-3/TRBV12-4	TRBJ2-1	TGTGCCAGCAGGGGCCCGGGACCAAGGCAGTTCTTC	CASRGPGPRQFF
NA	NA	TRBV29-1	TRBJ1-2	TGCAGCGTTGAAGATGGGGACCGATCGACAGGCTATGGCTACACCTTC	CSVEDGDRSTGYGYTF
TRBD1	NA	TRBV5-5	TRBJ2-2	TGTGCCAGCAGCTTGCGGGAGTTGGGACAGGTTGGGACCGGGGAGCTGTTTTTT	CASSLRELGQVGTGELFF
TRBD1	NA	TRBV9	TRBJ2-6	TGTGCCAGCAGCCCAATAACAGGGGCCGGGGCCAACGTCCTGACTTTC	CASSPITGAGANVLTF
NA	few	TRBV7-9	TRBJ2-7	TGTGCCAGCAGCTTTGCAGGGACGTCGACCTACGAGCAGTACTTC	CASSFAGTSTYEQYF
TRBD2	many	TRBV11-1	TRBJ2-2	TGTGCCAGCAGCCTCGGGTACCGGGCGGGAGGCGGGGAGCTGTTTTTT	CASSLGYRAGGGELFF
TRBD1	many	TRBV18	TRBJ2-5	TGTGCCACTAGCAGGACAGGCCGAGAAACCCAGTACTTC	CATSRTGRETQYF
TRBD2	few	TRBV7-9	TRBJ2-3	TGTGCCAGCAGCTTAGCGTCGGGAGAGGGACTAGCGGGGTCTAGCACAGATACGCAGTATTTT	CASSLASGEGLAGSSTDTQYF
TRBD2	few	TRBV3-1	TRBJ2-1	TGTGCCAGCAGCCAGGGGACTAGCGGGAGGGAGGACAATGAGCAGTTCTTC	CASSQGTSGREDNEQFF
NA	many	TRBV5-1	TRBJ2-1	TGCGCCAGCAGGATGACTAACTCAAGAAACAATGAGCAGTTCTTC	CASRMTNSRNNEQFF
NA	NA	TRBV11-2	TRBJ1-4	TGTGCCAGCAGCTCCGGGCAGGGAATGGGTACTAATGAAAAACTGTTTTTT	CASSSGQGMGTNEKLFF
NA	NA	TRBV7-9	TRBJ2-3	TGTGCCAGCAGCTCGGGACCCATAGAGGATACGCAGTATTTT	CASSSGPIEDTQYF
NA	many	TRBV7-2	TRBJ2-7	TGTGCCAGCAGCTTAGGAGTGCCCCTATCCCAGCAGTACTTC	CASSLGVPLSQQYF
NA	NA	TRBV19	TRBJ1-3	TGTGCCAGTAGTAACGTCAACACCATATATTTT	CASSNVNTIYF
NA	few	TRBV5-1	TRBJ2-7	TGCGCCAGCAGCTTGGTCGGTTACTACGAGCAGTACTTC	CASSLVGYYEQYF
NA	many	TRBV28	TRBJ1-2	TGTGCCAGCAGTTCCGCCGGGCCTTATGGCTACACCTTC	CASSSAGPYGYTF
TRBD2	few	TRBV11-1	TRBJ2-1	TGTGCCAGCAGCTTGTTCGGTTCCCGGGAGGCCCGGTTACGTGAGCAGTTCTTC	CASSLFGSREARLREQFF
TRBD1	NA	TRBV6-1	TRBJ1-1	TGTGCCAGCATTCAACGACAGGGAACTTATAGAAACACTGAAGCTTTCTTT	CASIQRQGTYRNTEAFF
TRBD1	many	TRBV7-2	TRBJ2-5	TGTGCCAGCAGCTCAAATGGACAGGGGGATGAGACCCAGTACTTC	CASSSNGQGDETQYF